These 32 T cell receptor beta chains were all obtained from the same sample, sequenced in a study of PD-1 blockade in classical Hodgkin lymphoma. Relapse was seen in all patients after autologous stem cell transplantation, and brentuximab vedotin exposure was variable. Clones were sequenced by immunoSEQ multiplex PCR, and TCRdb holds only the in-frame ones, with some missing. The repertoire holds about 100,000 clones, with around four fifths as singletons. Sequencing was performed on peripheral blood mononuclear cells (PBMCs), taken at baseline. The receptors were sampled from a human donor with classical Hodgkin lymphoma.

This clone was observed a single time. The V call is TRBV5-4, the J call TRBJ2-1; D is perhaps TRBD1 (6 bases). The V gene lost 4 bases and the J gene lost 4 bases, with 18 bases spanning the gap. Germline values: CDR1 SGHNT, CDR2 YYREEE (reference sequence). CDR3 length equals 16 residues. This CDR3 reads CASSIYLRDKYNEQFF. DNA of the CDR3: TGTGCCAGCAGCATCTACCTCCGGGACAAATACAATGAGCAGTTCTTC. The full variable domain, completed using reference TRBV5-4 and TRBJ2-1, is ETGVTQSPTHLIKTRGQQVTLRCSSQSGHNTVSWYQQALGQGPQFIFQYYREEENGRGNFPPRFSGLQFPNYSSELNVNALELDDSALYLCASSIYLRDKYNEQFFGPGTRLTVL.

V and J are TRBV2 and TRBJ1-1; D is possibly TRBD1 (6 bases). V lost 7 bases to trimming and J lost 2 bases, with 14 bases between them. CDR1 SNHLY and CDR2 FYNNEI come from the germline V gene. This CDR3 contains 14 residues. CDR3 sequence: CASILQGSNTEAFF. CDR3 sequence (DNA): TGTGCCAGCATCCTACAGGGCTCAAACACTGAAGCTTTCTTT.

This sequence joins TRBV6-6 and TRBJ1-2; D possibly corresponds to TRBD1 (5 bases). Trimming pared 6 bases from V and 8 bases from J, leaving 16 bases between. From germline, CDR1 is MNHNY and CDR2 SVGAGI (reference sequence). This CDR3 is built from 13 residues. The DNA of the CDR3 is TGTGCCAGCAGAACGAGGGGAGAAGGGGGCTACACCTTC. It encodes CASRTRGEGGYTF.

The chain links TRBV19 to TRBJ1-2, with 8 bases that match TRBD1. Per germline, CDR1 LNHDA and CDR2 SQIVND (reference sequence). The CDR3 has 14 amino acids. V trimming: 4 bases; J trimming: 8 bases; junction bases outside the gene matches: 9. The CDR3 loop is CASSRGQATTGYTF. The CDR3, as DNA: TGTGCCAGTAGTAGGGGACAGGCCACCACAGGCTACACCTTC.

As for this clone: An end of the junction differs from the germline gene, which may be a read error. The J gene is TRBJ2-7, the V gene TRBV7-9; D gene ambiguous. The CDR3 runs 11 residues. CDR1 and CDR2 from the germline V gene are SEHNR and FQNEAQ (reference sequence). CDR3 residues: CASSLMAPGEF. The CDR3 nucleotides read TGTGCCAGCAGCTTAATGGCACCGGGTGAATTC.

The J gene is TRBJ2-7, the V gene TRBV10-3, with 9 bases matching TRBD2. Germline V CDR1 and CDR2: ENHRY, SYGVKD. V gave up 6 bases and J gave up 6 bases; unmatched junction bases: 9. This CDR3 is 14 amino acids long. The CDR3 DNA reads TGTGCCATCAGCAATAGCGGGAGTATCGGCGAGCAGTACTTC. Its protein is CAISNSGSIGEQYF.

This clone was counted a single time. The chain has TRBV28 and TRBJ1-2; D is perhaps TRBD1 (5 bases). The germline V gene has CDR1 MDHEN and CDR2 SYDVKM. The CDR3 is 15 residues long. Trimming pared 2 bases from V and 5 bases from J, leaving 15 bases between. CDR3 nucleotides: TGTGCCAGCAGTTTACCCGGTGCAGGGCGTTATGGCTACACCTTC. Amino acid sequence: CASSLPGAGRYGYTF.

The rearrangement uses TRBV7-2 and TRBJ2-3; no reliable D call. This CDR3 has 14 residues. CDR1 and CDR2 from the germline V gene are SGHTA and FQGNSA. Trimming pared 1 base from V and 2 bases from J, leaving 7 bases between. CDR3 residues: CASSLVTNTDTQYF. The CDR3 coding sequence is TGTGCCAGCAGCTTAGTGACCAACACAGATACGCAGTATTTT.

The chain couples TRBV2 to TRBJ2-1, with TRBD2 matching over 11 bases. After removal of 6 bases from V and 7 bases from J, the junction contained 5 bases not matched to a gene. Germline V gene lookup returns CDR1 SNHLY and CDR2 FYNNEI. CDR3 length: 14 amino acids. The CDR3 loop reads CASSRLAGGNEQFF. CDR3 in DNA: TGTGCCAGCAGCCGATTAGCGGGAGGGAATGAGCAGTTCTTC. The full variable domain, rest sourced from reference TRBV2 and TRBJ2-1, is EPEVTQTPSHQVTQMGQEVILRCVPISNHLYFYWYRQILGQKVEFLVSFYNNEISEKSEIFDDQFSVERPDGSNFTLKIRSTKLEDSAMYFCASSRLAGGNEQFFGPGTRLTVL.

This sequence joins TRBV2 and TRBJ2-5; weak D call: TRBD1 (5 bases). This CDR3 has 14 residues. The V gene's germline CDR1 is SNHLY and CDR2 FYNNEI. Trimming took off 3 bases at V and 2 bases at J, with 10 bases between the two ends. The CDR3 sequence: CASSDGRVQETQYF. The CDR3 DNA sequence: TGTGCCAGCAGTGATGGCAGGGTTCAAGAGACCCAGTACTTC.

This rearrangement joins TRBV11-2 to TRBJ2-7; D is perhaps TRBD2 (6 bases). Germline CDR1 is SGHAT and CDR2 is FQNNGV. The CDR3 has 15 amino acids. V shed 0 bases and J shed 1 base, with 10 bases lying between them. In DNA, the CDR3 is TGTGCCAGCAGCTTAGATGGGCGGGGATCCTACGAGCAGTACTTC. Protein sequence: CASSLDGRGSYEQYF.

V and J are TRBV7-9 and TRBJ1-4, with D tentatively TRBD1 (6 bases). The CDR3 is 15 amino acids. V gave up 5 bases and J gave up 8 bases, with 18 bases separating them. Germline V gene sequence: CDR1 SEHNR, CDR2 FQNEAQ (reference sequence). The DNA for the CDR3 is TGTGCCAGCAGCCCCCCCCCACAGGGTGGCGAAAAACTGTTTTTT. It codes for CASSPPPQGGEKLFF. The whole variable domain, filled in from reference TRBV7-9 and TRBJ1-4, reads DTGVSQNPRHKITKRGQNVTFRCDPISEHNRLYWYRQTLGQGPEFLTYFQNEAQLEKSRLLSDRFSAERPKGSFSTLEIQRTEQGDSAMYLCASSPPPQGGEKLFFGSGTQLSVL.

The chain combines TRBV11-2 with TRBJ2-1, with D unclear. V was cut by 0 bases and J by 7 bases, with 7 bases left in between. The CDR3 runs 13 residues. In germline, CDR1 is SGHAT, CDR2 FQNNGV. CDR3 loop: CASSLDIRNEQFF. The CDR3 DNA sequence: TGTGCCAGCAGCTTAGATATTAGGAATGAGCAGTTCTTC.

The chain joins TRBV5-1 to TRBJ1-4; D is unresolved. This CDR3 region has 15 residues. The V end lost 0 bases, the J end lost 0 bases, and 6 bases lay between the germline ends. CDR1 is SGHRS and CDR2 is YFSETQ in the germline V gene. The DNA for the CDR3 is TGCGCCAGCAGCTTGGGGAAGGCAACTAATGAAAAACTGTTTTTT. Translating gives CASSLGKATNEKLFF.

This clone was recorded once. The rearrangement links TRBV21-1 to TRBJ1-2; the D call of TRBD1 is as the table states it, not checked on the DNA. TRBV21-1 is termed a pseudogene. This CDR3 comprises 18 residues. CDR3 nucleotides: TGTGCCAGCAGCAAAGCGGAGGACAGGGGCGTCGGACAATATGGCTACACCTTC. Translating it yields CASSKAEDRGVGQYGYTF.

V usage is TRBV10-3 and J usage is TRBJ1-3; D gene uncertain. This CDR3 region has 15 residues. V dropped 2 bases and J dropped 2 bases, with 10 bases sitting between them. From germline, CDR1 is ENHRY and CDR2 SYGVKD. CDR3 coding DNA: TGTGCCATCAGTGAGGGAGGGCTCACTGGAAACACCATATATTTT. Protein sequence: CAISEGGLTGNTIYF.

The chain combines TRBV6-6 with TRBJ2-7; perhaps D is TRBD1 or TRBD2 (7 bases each). CDR1 MNHNY and CDR2 SVGAGI come from the germline V gene (reference sequence). Trimming took off 6 bases at V and 6 bases at J, with 21 bases between the two ends. The CDR3 runs 15 residues. The CDR3 region is CASRKGGGEGSEQYF. CDR3 DNA: TGTGCCAGCAGAAAGGGAGGGGGCGAGGGAAGCGAGCAGTACTTC.

This clone was counted between two and nine times. The chain carries TRBV27 and TRBJ2-7; TRBD1 matches 8 bases. The CDR3 sequence is 15 residues long. Germline V gene lookup returns CDR1 MNHEY and CDR2 SMNVEV (reference sequence). The trim removed 3 bases at V and 2 bases at J, leaving 6 bases unmatched. The chain's CDR3 is CASSFHRTGTYEQYF. In nucleotides, the CDR3 is TGTGCCAGCAGTTTCCACCGGACAGGGACCTACGAGCAGTACTTC.

The chain recombines TRBV5-1 with TRBJ2-5; possible D gene TRBD1, 6 bases. V lost 6 bases and J 5 bases, leaving 41 bases between the germline ends. Germline CDR1 SGHRS, CDR2 YFSETQ. This CDR3 comprises 22 residues. CDR3 sequence reads: CASNLPPGQGTPFSVPGETQYF. The CDR3 bases are TGCGCCAGCAACCTACCCCCTGGGCAGGGGACACCGTTCAGCGTCCCTGGGGAGACCCAGTACTTC. The entire variable domain, with the rest obtained from reference TRBV5-1 and TRBJ2-5, is as follows: KAGVTQTPRYLIKTRGQQVTLSCSPISGHRSVSWYQQTPGQGLQFLFEYFSETQRNKGNFPGRFSGRQFSNSRSEMNVSTLELGDSALYLCASNLPPGQGTPFSVPGETQYFGPGTRLLVL.

This clone was seen a single time. This chain links TRBV28 with TRBJ2-5; D is perhaps TRBD2 (6 bases). The J call is in doubt because the DNA end fits TRBJ2-7 better. CDR1 and CDR2 from the germline V gene are MDHEN and SYDVKM. The length of the CDR3 is 12 residues. The CDR3 reads CASSFGTYEQYF. The CDR3 region has the DNA TGTGCCAGCAGTTTCGGGACTTACGAGCAGTACTTC.

This sequence joins TRBV7-9 and TRBJ1-2; 7 bases align to TRBD1. The V and J ends lost 5 bases and 0 bases, in that order; junction bases with no gene match: 6. The CDR3 spans 15 residues. In germline, CDR1 is SEHNR, CDR2 FQNEAQ (reference sequence). The CDR3 loop is CASSAPGGANYGYTF. CDR3 nucleotide sequence: TGTGCCAGCAGCGCCCCAGGGGGAGCTAACTATGGCTACACCTTC. Together with reference TRBV7-9 and TRBJ1-2, the CDR3 gives the full variable domain: DTGVSQNPRHKITKRGQNVTFRCDPISEHNRLYWYRQTLGQGPEFLTYFQNEAQLEKSRLLSDRFSAERPKGSFSTLEIQRTEQGDSAMYLCASSAPGGANYGYTFGSGTRLTVV.

V gene TRBV28 combines with J gene TRBJ1-4, with TRBD1 identical over 7 bases. In germline, CDR1 is MDHEN, CDR2 SYDVKM. The CDR3 is 15 residues long. Trimming at V came to 6 bases and at J to 4 bases, leaving 8 bases not matched to a gene. The CDR3 sequence is CASSQTGVLNEKLFF. In DNA, the CDR3 is TGTGCCAGCAGCCAAACAGGGGTCCTTAATGAAAAACTGTTTTTT.

The rearrangement uses TRBV10-3 and TRBJ2-3, with 9 bases lining up with TRBD2. There are 15 residues in the CDR3. Trimming removed 5 bases from V and 1 base from J; junction bases left unmatched: 4. From germline, CDR1 is ENHRY and CDR2 SYGVKD. In DNA form, the CDR3 reads TGTGCCATCAGTATAGCGGGAGTGGGCACAGATACGCAGTATTTT. Translated: CAISIAGVGTDTQYF.

This chain uses TRBV28 with TRBJ2-2, with D perhaps given as TRBD1 or TRBD2 (5 bases each). Trimming removed 8 bases from V and 6 bases from J, with 19 bases in between. In germline, CDR1 is MDHEN, CDR2 SYDVKM. The CDR3 has 15 amino acids. CDR3 sequence reads: CASRRGQPLSGELFF. For the CDR3, the DNA is TGTGCCAGCCGTCGGGGCCAGCCTCTCTCCGGGGAGCTGTTTTTT. Drawing the rest from reference TRBV28 and TRBJ2-2, the complete variable domain is DVKVTQSSRYLVKRTGEKVFLECVQDMDHENMFWYRQDPGLGLRLIYFSYDVKMKEKGDIPEGYSVSREKKERFSLILESASTNQTSMYLCASRRGQPLSGELFFGEGSRLTVL.

The chain joins TRBV10-3 to TRBJ2-3, with TRBD2 matching over 11 bases. V lost 4 bases, J lost 0 bases, and 6 bases stayed unmatched. Germline V CDR1 and CDR2: ENHRY, SYGVKD. CDR3 length equals 17 residues. DNA of the CDR3: TGTGCCATCAGTGGGTCGACTAGCGGGGCTAGCACAGATACGCAGTATTTT. Translation: CAISGSTSGASTDTQYF.

The chain has TRBV18 and TRBJ2-5; TRBD2 aligns across 7 bases. There are 14 residues in the CDR3. Germline V gene data show CDR1 as KGHSH and CDR2 as LQKENI. The trim removed 6 bases at V and 5 bases at J, leaving 9 bases unmatched. DNA of the CDR3: TGTGCCAGCTCCCGGGCGGGAGACCGTGAGACCCAGTACTTC. Its protein is CASSRAGDRETQYF.

CDR3 in DNA: TGTGCCAGCAGCCAAAGACTTATACCGGGGCCCCCCGCAGGCAATCAGCCCCAGCATTTT. Its translation is CASSQRLIPGPPAGNQPQHF. V is TRBV6-4 and J is TRBJ1-5; D is perhaps TRBD1 (5 bases). The CDR3 spans 20 residues. Trimming shortened V by 6 bases and J by 2 bases, and 29 bases separated the two germline ends. From germline, CDR1 is MRHNA and CDR2 SNTAGT.

This clone was seen only once. V is TRBV5-1 and J is TRBJ2-2; TRBD1 matches at 8 bases. The CDR3 spans 15 residues. Germline loops: CDR1 SGHRS, CDR2 YFSETQ. Unmatched junction bases numbered 4, after V lost 1 base and J lost 5 bases. CDR3 DNA: TGCGCCAGCAGCTTGACCGGACAGGGTACCGGGGAGCTGTTTTTT. Translating gives CASSLTGQGTGELFF.

The rearrangement uses TRBV11-1 and TRBJ1-1; TRBD1 might be the D (5 bases). V shed 4 bases and J shed 4 bases, with 10 bases lying between them. Per the germline V gene, CDR1 is SGHAT and CDR2 is FQDESV (reference sequence). CDR3 length equals 13 residues. CDR3 region: CASSYRIRTEAFF. CDR3 nucleotides: TGTGCCAGCAGCTACAGGATTCGCACTGAAGCTTTCTTT.

Points on this clone: The junction departs from the called germline gene at one end, perhaps through a read error. The same CDR3 arises from other DNA sequences in this sample as well. The rearrangement uses TRBV30 and TRBJ1-3; D not certain. CDR3 length: 13 amino acids. Germline CDR1 GTSNPN, CDR2 SVGIG (reference sequence). The CDR3 bases are TGTGCCTGGAGTCTCTCGGGAGGAAACACCATATACTTT. This sequence encodes CAWSLSGGNTIYF.

The rearrangement joins TRBV5-6 to TRBJ1-1; the D gene is possibly TRBD1 (5 bases). The length of the CDR3 is 13 residues. The ends were cut back, 0 bases at V and 10 bases at J, with 13 bases in the middle. CDR1 is SGHDT, CDR2 YYEEEE, per germline. The CDR3 reads CASSLAGGSGAFF. CDR3 sequence (DNA): TGTGCCAGCAGCTTGGCGGGGGGTAGTGGAGCTTTCTTT.

This chain joins TRBV14 and TRBJ2-1, with 14 positions matching TRBD2. The germline gives CDR1 SGHDN, CDR2 FVKESK. Trimming at V came to 9 bases and at J to 12 bases, leaving 10 bases not matched to a gene. The CDR3 is 14 residues long. Here the CDR3 DNA reads TGTGCCAGACCGGGACTAGCGGGAGTCGGTGGGCAGTTCTTC. Its protein is CARPGLAGVGGQFF.